This TCR beta chain emerged from a study of T cells in Graves' hyperthyroidism and ophthalmopathy. Study details: Sampling of peripheral blood happened at initial diagnosis, prior to any treatment. Study results and caveats: In validation, the model predicted ophthalmopathy. These predictions came a median roughly seven months before onset.

Researchers amplified the TCR beta CDR3 regions from RNA transcripts. Primed by the HTBI set, a first-round RT-PCR was run on the TCR CDR3. TCRdb recomputed calls from the multiplex PCR reads with MiXCR, one row per CDR3 protein. The sample holds 280,000 or so distinct CDR3 sequences, 20% to 25% seen once. Patients with uncontrolled infections, other autoimmune diseases, pregnancy or lactation were excluded. Diagnoses used clinical symptoms, serum thyroxine and TRAb, thyroid ultrasound and orbital computed tomography. Trimming cost V 6 bases and J 0 bases, with 12 bases left between them. The germline gives CDR1 MNHEY, CDR2 SVGEGT. CDR3 length: 15 amino acids. This clonotype has at least ten counts. Its antigen is as yet unknown.

This sequence joins TRBV6-2 or TRBV6-3 and TRBJ1-5; D gene ambiguous. Sequenced input: blood. The source of this sequence is a man aged 35-49 years with Graves' hyperthyroidism that later progressed to Graves' ophthalmopathy. Here the CDR3 reads CASSYGRSSNQPQHF. CDR3 DNA sequence: TGTGCCAGCAGCTATGGACGAAGTAGCAATCAGCCCCAGCATTTT.